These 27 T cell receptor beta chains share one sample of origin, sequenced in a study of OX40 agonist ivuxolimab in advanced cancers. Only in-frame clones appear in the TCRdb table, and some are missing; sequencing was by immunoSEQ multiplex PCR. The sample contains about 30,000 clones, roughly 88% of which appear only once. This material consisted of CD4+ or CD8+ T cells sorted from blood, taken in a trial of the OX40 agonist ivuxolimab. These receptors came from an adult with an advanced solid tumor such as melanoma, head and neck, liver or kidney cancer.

This chain's CDR3 is CASSLGDYLPYNEQFF. CDR3 DNA: TGTGCCAGCAGCCTAGGGGACTATTTGCCCTACAATGAGCAGTTCTTC. V usage is TRBV4-2 and J usage is TRBJ2-1; 7 bases agree with TRBD2. This CDR3 is 16 amino acids long. V dropped 4 bases and J dropped 2; count of bases not matched to a gene: 8. Germline CDR1 is LGHNA and CDR2 is YNFKEQ.

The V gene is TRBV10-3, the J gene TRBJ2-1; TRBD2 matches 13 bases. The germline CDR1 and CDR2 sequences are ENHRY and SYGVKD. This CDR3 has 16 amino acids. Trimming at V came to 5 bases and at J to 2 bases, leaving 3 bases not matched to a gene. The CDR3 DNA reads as TGTGCCATCAGTCCCGGGACTAGCGGGACCTACAATGAGCAGTTCTTC. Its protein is CAISPGTSGTYNEQFF.

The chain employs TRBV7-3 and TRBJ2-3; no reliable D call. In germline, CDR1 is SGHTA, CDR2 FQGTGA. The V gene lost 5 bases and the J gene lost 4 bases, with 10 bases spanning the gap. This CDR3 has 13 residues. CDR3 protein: CASSVFAADTQYF. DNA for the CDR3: TGTGCCAGCAGCGTCTTCGCCGCAGATACGCAGTATTTT.

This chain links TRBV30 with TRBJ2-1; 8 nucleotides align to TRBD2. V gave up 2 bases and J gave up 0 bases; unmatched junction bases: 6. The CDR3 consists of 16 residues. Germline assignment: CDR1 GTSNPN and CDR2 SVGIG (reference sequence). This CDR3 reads CAWSFGAGGSYNEQFF. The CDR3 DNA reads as TGTGCCTGGAGTTTTGGGGCGGGGGGCTCCTACAATGAGCAGTTCTTC.

CDR3 sequence: CASSSRDGYNEQFF. CDR3 nucleotides: TGTGCCAGTAGTTCCCGGGACGGATACAATGAGCAGTTCTTC. The rearrangement links TRBV19 to TRBJ2-1, with D perhaps being TRBD1 or TRBD2 (5 bases each). This CDR3 comprises 14 residues. Germline assignment: CDR1 LNHDA and CDR2 SQIVND (reference sequence). V was cut by 5 bases and J by 4 bases, with 12 bases left in between.

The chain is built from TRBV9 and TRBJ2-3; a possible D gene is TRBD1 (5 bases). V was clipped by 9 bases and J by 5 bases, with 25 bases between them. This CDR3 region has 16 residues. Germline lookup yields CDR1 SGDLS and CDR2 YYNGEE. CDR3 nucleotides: TGTGCCACCGCCCGGACGGCAGGCAGGGTCGGAGATACGCAGTATTTT. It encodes CATARTAGRVGDTQYF.

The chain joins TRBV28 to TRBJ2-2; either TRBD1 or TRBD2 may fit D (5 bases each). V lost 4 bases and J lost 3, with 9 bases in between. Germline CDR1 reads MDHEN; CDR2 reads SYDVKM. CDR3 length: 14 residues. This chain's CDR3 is CASSSRGYTGELFF. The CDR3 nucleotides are TGTGCCAGCAGTTCACGGGGCTACACCGGGGAGCTGTTTTTT.

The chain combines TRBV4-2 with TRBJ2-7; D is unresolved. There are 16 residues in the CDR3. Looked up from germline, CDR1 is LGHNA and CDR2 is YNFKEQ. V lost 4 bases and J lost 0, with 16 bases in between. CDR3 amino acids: CASSPHSGGSSYEQYF. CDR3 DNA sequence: TGTGCCAGCAGCCCACACTCCGGCGGTAGCTCCTACGAGCAGTACTTC.

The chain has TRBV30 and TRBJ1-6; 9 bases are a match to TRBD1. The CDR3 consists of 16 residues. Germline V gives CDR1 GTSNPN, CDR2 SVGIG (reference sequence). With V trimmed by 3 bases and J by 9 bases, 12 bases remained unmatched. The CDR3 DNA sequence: TGTGCCTGGAGGGGGGGACAGGGCCGAACGATTTCACCCCTCCACTTT. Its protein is CAWRGGQGRTISPLHF.

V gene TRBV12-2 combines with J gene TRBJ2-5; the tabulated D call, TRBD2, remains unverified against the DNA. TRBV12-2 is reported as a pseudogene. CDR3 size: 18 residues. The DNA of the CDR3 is TGTGCAAGTCGCTTAGCGTCCCTACGGCGGGAGGGCGGAGAGACCCAGTACTTC. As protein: CASRLASLRREGGETQYF.

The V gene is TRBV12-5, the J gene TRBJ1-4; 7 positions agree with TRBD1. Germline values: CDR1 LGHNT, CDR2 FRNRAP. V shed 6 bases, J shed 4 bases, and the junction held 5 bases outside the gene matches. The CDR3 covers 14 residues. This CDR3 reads CASGRQGLNEKLFF. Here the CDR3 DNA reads TGTGCTAGTGGGAGACAGGGTCTTAATGAAAAACTGTTTTTT.

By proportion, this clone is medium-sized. The CDR3: CATSRGQGAANEQFF. The CDR3 DNA reads as TGTGCCACCAGCAGAGGACAGGGGGCCGCCAATGAGCAGTTCTTC. The rearrangement joins TRBV15 to TRBJ2-1; TRBD1 matches 10 bases. CDR1 is LNHNV and CDR2 is YYDKDF in the germline V gene (reference sequence). V lost 1 base and J lost 6; bases outside the gene matches: 3. The CDR3 totals 15 residues.

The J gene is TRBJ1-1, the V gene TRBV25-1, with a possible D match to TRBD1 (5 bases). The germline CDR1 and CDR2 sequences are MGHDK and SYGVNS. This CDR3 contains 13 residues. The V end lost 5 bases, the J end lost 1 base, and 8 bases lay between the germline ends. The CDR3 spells CASSPGQNTEAFF. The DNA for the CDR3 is TGTGCCAGCAGTCCTGGACAGAACACTGAAGCTTTCTTT.

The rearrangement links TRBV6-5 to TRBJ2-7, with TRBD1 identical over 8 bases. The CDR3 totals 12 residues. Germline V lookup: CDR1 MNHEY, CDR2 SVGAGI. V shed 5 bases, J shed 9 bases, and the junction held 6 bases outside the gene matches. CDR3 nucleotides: TGTGCCAGCAGTCCAGGGGGCGGTGTGCAGTACTTC. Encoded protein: CASSPGGGVQYF.

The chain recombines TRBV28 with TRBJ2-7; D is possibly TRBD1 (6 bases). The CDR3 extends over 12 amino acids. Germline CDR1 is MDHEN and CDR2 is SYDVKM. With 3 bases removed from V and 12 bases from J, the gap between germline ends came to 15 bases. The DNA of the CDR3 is TGTGCCAGCAGTTTCGTCAGGGGTGTTGCGTACTTC. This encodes CASSFVRGVAYF.

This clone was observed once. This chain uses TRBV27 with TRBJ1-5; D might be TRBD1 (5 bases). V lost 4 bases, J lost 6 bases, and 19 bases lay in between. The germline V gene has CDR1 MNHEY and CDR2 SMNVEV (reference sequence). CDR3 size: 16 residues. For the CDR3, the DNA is TGTGCCAGCAGTTACCCCCTGGGGGGGGATGGTCAGCCCCAGCATTTT. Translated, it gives CASSYPLGGDGQPQHF.

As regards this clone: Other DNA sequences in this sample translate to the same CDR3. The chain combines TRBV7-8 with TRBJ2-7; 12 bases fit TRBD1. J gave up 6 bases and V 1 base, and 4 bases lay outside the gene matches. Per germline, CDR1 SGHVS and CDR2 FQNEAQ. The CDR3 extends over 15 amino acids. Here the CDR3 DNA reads TGTGCCAGCAGCTTAGTGGGGACAGGGGGCAGCGAGCAGTACTTC. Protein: CASSLVGTGGSEQYF.

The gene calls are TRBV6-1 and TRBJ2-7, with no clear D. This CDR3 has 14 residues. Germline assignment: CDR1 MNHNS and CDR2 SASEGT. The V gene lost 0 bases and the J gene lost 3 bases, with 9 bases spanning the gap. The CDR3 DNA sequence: TGTGCCAGCAGTGAAGCTTGGAGACGCTACGAGCAGTACTTC. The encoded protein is CASSEAWRRYEQYF.

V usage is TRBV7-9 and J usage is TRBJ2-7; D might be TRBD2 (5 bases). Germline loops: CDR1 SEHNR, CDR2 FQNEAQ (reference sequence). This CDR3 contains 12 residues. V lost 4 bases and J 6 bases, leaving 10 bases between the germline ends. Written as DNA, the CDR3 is TGTGCCAGCAGCTACCTAGCTTCCGAGCAGTACTTC. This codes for CASSYLASEQYF.

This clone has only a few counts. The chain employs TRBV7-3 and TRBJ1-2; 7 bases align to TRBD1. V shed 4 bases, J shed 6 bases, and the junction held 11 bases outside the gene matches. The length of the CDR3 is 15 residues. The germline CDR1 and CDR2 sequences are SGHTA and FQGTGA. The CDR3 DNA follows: TGTGCCAGCAGCTCGTGGGGAGGGGGCGAGGATGGCTACACCTTC. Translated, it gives CASSSWGGGEDGYTF.

The CDR3 here is CASSFARRQGVYYGYTF. CDR3 DNA sequence: TGTGCCAGCAGTTTCGCCCGGCGGCAGGGGGTTTACTATGGCTACACCTTC. This chain uses TRBV28 with TRBJ1-2; 7 nucleotides line up with TRBD1. The germline V gene encodes CDR1 MDHEN and CDR2 SYDVKM. This CDR3 has 17 amino acids. V shed 3 bases and J 3 bases; nucleotides not matched to a gene: 13.

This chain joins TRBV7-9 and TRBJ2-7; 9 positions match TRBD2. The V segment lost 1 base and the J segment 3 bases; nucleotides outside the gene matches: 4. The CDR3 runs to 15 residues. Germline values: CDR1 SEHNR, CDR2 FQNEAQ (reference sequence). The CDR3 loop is CASSLGTSELYEQYF. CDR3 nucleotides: TGTGCCAGCAGCTTAGGGACTAGCGAACTCTACGAGCAGTACTTC.

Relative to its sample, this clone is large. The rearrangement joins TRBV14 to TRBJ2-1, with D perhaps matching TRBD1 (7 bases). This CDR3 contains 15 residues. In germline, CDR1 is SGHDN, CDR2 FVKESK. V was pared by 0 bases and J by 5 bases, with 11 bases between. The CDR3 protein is CASSQEGRGDNEQFF. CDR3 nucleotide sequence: TGTGCCAGCAGCCAAGAGGGCAGGGGGGACAATGAGCAGTTCTTC.

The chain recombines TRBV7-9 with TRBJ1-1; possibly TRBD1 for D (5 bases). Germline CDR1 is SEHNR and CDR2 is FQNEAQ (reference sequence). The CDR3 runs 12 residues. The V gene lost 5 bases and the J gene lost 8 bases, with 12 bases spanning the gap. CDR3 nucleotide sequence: TGTGCCAGCAGCCTTGGACACCAGGAAGCTTTCTTT. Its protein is CASSLGHQEAFF.

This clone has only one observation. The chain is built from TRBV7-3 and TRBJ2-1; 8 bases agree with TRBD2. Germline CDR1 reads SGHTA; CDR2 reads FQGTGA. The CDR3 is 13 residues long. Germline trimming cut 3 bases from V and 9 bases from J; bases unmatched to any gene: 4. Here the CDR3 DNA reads TGTGCCAGCAGCTTGGGACTAGTCTCTGAGCAGTTCTTC. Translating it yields CASSLGLVSEQFF.

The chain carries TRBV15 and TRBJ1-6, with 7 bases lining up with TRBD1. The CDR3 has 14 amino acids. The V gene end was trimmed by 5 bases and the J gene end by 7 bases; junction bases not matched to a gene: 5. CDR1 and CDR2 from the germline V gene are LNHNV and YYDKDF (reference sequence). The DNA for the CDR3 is TGTGCCACCAGCGCTGACAGGGAAAATTCACCCCTCCACTTT. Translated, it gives CATSADRENSPLHF.

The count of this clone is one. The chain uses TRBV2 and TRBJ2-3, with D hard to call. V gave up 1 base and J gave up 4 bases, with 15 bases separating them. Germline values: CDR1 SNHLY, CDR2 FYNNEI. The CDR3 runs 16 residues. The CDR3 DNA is TGTGCCAGCAGTGAAGGGGCGGACCCTTGGTCAGATACGCAGTATTTT. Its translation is CASSEGADPWSDTQYF.